This T cell receptor (beta chain) was sequenced during a study of identifying expanded T cells in peripheral blood. Overall study findings and caveats: About 1.2 clones differed between technical replicates, versus roughly 17 and 20 over time.

Sequenced by immunoSEQ multiplex PCR; TCRdb stores in-frame clones only, minus some. The sample lists approximately 120,000 clones, approximately 90% occurring once. Losses at the gene ends were 6 bases for V and 3 bases for J; bases not matched to a gene: 5. This CDR3 is built from 14 residues. Germline CDR1 and CDR2: MNHEY and SVGAGI. As regards this clone: The antigen is not known.

Collection occurred without any documented infections or immune events in donors. The sequence came from a person aged 18-70 years in good health. This rearrangement joins TRBV6-5 to TRBJ1-1, with 9 bases aligning to TRBD1. Sequenced: blood. CDR3 amino acids: CASSSGTGHTEAFF. The CDR3 DNA sequence: TGTGCCAGCAGCTCTGGGACAGGGCACACTGAAGCTTTCTTT.